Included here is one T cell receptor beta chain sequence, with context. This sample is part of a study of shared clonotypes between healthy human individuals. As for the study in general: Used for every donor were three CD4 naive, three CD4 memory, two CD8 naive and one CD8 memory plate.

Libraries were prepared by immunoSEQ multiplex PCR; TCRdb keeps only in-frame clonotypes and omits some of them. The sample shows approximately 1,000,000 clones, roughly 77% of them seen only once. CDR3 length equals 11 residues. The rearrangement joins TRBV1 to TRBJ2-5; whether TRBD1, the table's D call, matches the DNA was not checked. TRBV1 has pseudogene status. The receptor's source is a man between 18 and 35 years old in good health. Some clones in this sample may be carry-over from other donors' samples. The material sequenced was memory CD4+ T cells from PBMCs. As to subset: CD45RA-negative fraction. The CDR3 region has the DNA TGCACCAGCAGCCAAAGGGGGACCCAGTACTTC. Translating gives CTSSQRGTQYF.